The TCR beta chain under discussion was sequenced for a study of cytomegalovirus exposure and HLA in healthy donors. The primer mix had 60 Vbeta and 13 Jbeta primers. Produced via immunoSEQ multiplex PCR; TCRdb's table is partial and in-frame only. The sample has about 39,000 clones; the top ten hold around 3.1%. Trimming left V 4 bases short and J 2 bases short, with 18 bases between. There are 16 residues in the CDR3. Germline loops: CDR1 LGHNA, CDR2 YNFKEQ. This chain links TRBV4-2 with TRBJ2-7; D might be TRBD1 (6 bases). This clonotype was sampled from a woman in her 30s in good health and CMV-seropositive. Sequencing was performed on PBMCs. CDR3 sequence (DNA): TGTGCCAGCAGCCCATCAAGGGGGTCTCTTGCCTACGAGCAGTACTTC. Translating gives CASSPSRGSLAYEQYF.